Listed here are 3 T cell receptor beta chains from one sample, sequenced in a study of beta chain features in type 1 diabetes. Study-wide results and caveats: Among patients with Type 1 diabetes, TCRB CDR3s were moderately but significantly shorter in every one of the four CD4+ subsets.

Since all of the isolated RNA was reverse transcribed, expressed TCRB transcripts were what got sequenced. Sequenced by immunoSEQ multiplex PCR; TCRdb stores in-frame clones only, minus some. This sample has 500,000 to 800,000 clones, with approximately 13% found just once. Their cognate antigens are unknown. Sequenced sample: naive CD4+ T cells from blood. The receptors originated from a man aged 25-40 years with type 1 diabetes.

This clone was seen at least ten times. The chain couples TRBV4-3 to TRBJ1-4, with D perhaps TRBD1 (6 bases). CDR3 length: 13 amino acids. V lost 0 bases and J lost 11, with 10 bases in between. Germline loops: CDR1 LGHNA, CDR2 YSLEER. The CDR3 DNA follows: TGCGCCAGCAGCCAAGATCGACAGGCTAAACTGTTTTTT. Translated, it gives CASSQDRQAKLFF.

The table lists this clone with a few counts. This chain uses TRBV28 with TRBJ1-2; D gene unclear. The CDR3 has 13 amino acids. Per the germline V gene, CDR1 is MDHEN and CDR2 is SYDVKM. The V end lost 5 bases, the J end lost 5 bases, and 12 bases lay between the germline ends. CDR3 loop: CASSPGRGYGYTF. The DNA for the CDR3 is TGTGCCAGCAGTCCGGGAAGAGGTTATGGCTACACCTTC.

Details on this clone: This sample includes further DNA sequences coding for the same CDR3. The CDR3 sequence: CASTGNQETQYF. CDR3 DNA: TGTGCCAGCACCGGTAACCAAGAGACCCAGTACTTC. The rearrangement joins TRBV6-5 to TRBJ2-5, with no clear D. Germline CDR1 and CDR2: MNHEY and SVGAGI. Between the trimmed V and J ends, which lost 7 bases and 0 bases, there was a span of 6 bases. This CDR3 is 12 amino acids long.